The clone carrying this T cell receptor (beta chain) showed up just a few times. Its cognate antigen is unknown. The sample comes from a study of T cells in Graves' hyperthyroidism and ophthalmopathy. Whole-study findings and limits: Prediction of ophthalmopathy progression came a median around 6 months pre-onset. Peripheral blood also featured most of the thyroid clonotypes expanded above 0.001.

TCR beta CDR3 regions were amplified from RNA transcripts. First-round RT-PCR targeting the TCR CDR3 was performed with the HTBI primer set. Each CDR3 protein is one row after TCRdb ran MiXCR on the multiplex PCR reads. The sample holds fewer than 350,000 distinct CDR3 sequences, around 13% seen once. The germline V gene has CDR1 SGHDT and CDR2 YYEEEE. Trimming took 0 bases from V and 4 from J, leaving 11 bases between them. The CDR3 runs 15 residues. Newly diagnosed patients aged 18 to 65 had hyperthyroidism of under 2 months' duration. Exclusion of a patient resulted from uncontrolled infection, other autoimmune disease, pregnancy or lactation.

Sequencing input: blood. The clonotype was recovered from a woman between 35 and 50 years old with Graves' hyperthyroidism. The chain uses TRBV5-6 and TRBJ1-3; D not certain. CDR3 sequence (DNA): TGTGCCAGCAGCTTGGGGCAGCCGACGGGAAACACCATATATTTT. Protein sequence: CASSLGQPTGNTIYF.